One sample yielded the 28 T cell receptor beta chains listed below, sequenced in a study of blood T cells in healthy people across ages. Primers used in a second PCR of about 7 to 12 cycles were a sample-barcoded 5' primer and a J-beta primer mix. TCRdb re-called the 5' RACE reads through MiXCR, storing one row per CDR3 protein. The sample lists 500,000 to 600,000 distinct CDR3 sequences; 27% were seen once. The sample taken for sequencing was blood. These receptors originate from a woman in her 70s in good health.

This clonotype was picked up one time. This may come from a read error, since a much larger clone is one base off. The chain combines TRBV7-9 with TRBJ1-2, with 8 bases lining up with TRBD1. The V gene's germline CDR1 is SEHNR and CDR2 FQNEAQ (reference sequence). CDR3 length equals 17 residues. In DNA form, the CDR3 reads TGTGCCAGCAGCTTAGCACCCGGGACAGGCCCTAAATATGGCCACACCTTC. This translates into CASSLAPGTGPKYGHTF.

The chain employs TRBV24-1 and TRBJ2-3; tentatively, D is TRBD2 (5 bases). Germline V gene sequence: CDR1 KGHDR, CDR2 SFDVKD. Trimming pared 2 bases from V and 1 base from J, leaving 12 bases between. The CDR3 runs to 16 residues. The chain's CDR3 is CATSDSRRGGTDTQYF. CDR3 in DNA: TGTGCCACCAGTGATTCTAGACGGGGAGGCACAGATACGCAGTATTTT.

This clonotype was found once. V is TRBV11-2 and J is TRBJ2-3; D unclear. The CDR3 is made up of 15 amino acids. Germline CDR1 and CDR2: SGHAT and FQNNGV. The V and J ends lost 5 bases and 1 base respectively, with 13 bases between them. The CDR3 sequence: CASSRLMGGTDTQYF. The CDR3 DNA follows: TGTGCCAGCAGCCGGCTGATGGGTGGCACAGATACGCAGTATTTT.

This clonotype was observed a handful of times. Here the CDR3 DNA reads TGCAGTGCTAGAGCACAGCTAGCCAAAAACATTCAGTACTTC. Its translation: CSARAQLAKNIQYF. The chain carries TRBV20-1 and TRBJ2-4; D unclear. The CDR3 covers 14 residues. Trimming pared 1 base from V and 0 bases from J, leaving 7 bases between. In germline, CDR1 is DFQATT, CDR2 SNEGSKA (reference sequence).

The rearrangement links TRBV7-9 to TRBJ1-3; D is perhaps TRBD1 (5 bases). Trimming pared 5 bases from V and 0 bases from J, leaving 17 bases between. The CDR3 consists of 17 residues. Germline-derived CDR1 and CDR2 are SEHNR and FQNEAQ (reference sequence). The CDR3 reads CASSQRGTPSSGNTIYF. The CDR3, as DNA: TGTGCCAGCAGCCAACGGGGGACCCCCTCCTCTGGAAACACCATATATTTT.

Turning to this clonotype: One junction end does not reproduce the germline sequence, and a read error may be involved. This chain connects TRBV9 to TRBJ1-4; D may be TRBD1 (5 bases). Germline CDR1 is SGDLS and CDR2 is YYNGEE. The CDR3 is 16 amino acids. CDR3 sequence (DNA): TGTGCCAGCAGCGCGGGGAGGGGTGCGGGGATCGAAAAACTGCTTTTT. Protein sequence: CASSAGRGAGIEKLLF.

This clonotype showed up just once. The V call is TRBV10-3, the J call TRBJ2-1; D not certain. CDR3 length: 18 amino acids. The ends were cut back, 6 bases at V and 5 bases at J, with 26 bases in the middle. Germline CDR1 is ENHRY and CDR2 is SYGVKD. The CDR3 sequence: CAIRKGGLADFTDNEQFF. The CDR3 DNA reads TGTGCCATCAGGAAGGGTGGTTTGGCAGACTTTACCGACAATGAGCAGTTCTTC.

The V and J genes are TRBV20-1 and TRBJ2-7; tentatively, D is TRBD1 (6 bases). Per germline, CDR1 DFQATT and CDR2 SNEGSKA (reference sequence). Trimming removed 7 bases at V and 3 bases at J, with 16 bases between. This CDR3 spans 13 amino acids. The CDR3 sequence is CSGVVQGYYEQYF. The CDR3 DNA follows: TGCAGTGGTGTTGTCCAGGGGTACTACGAGCAGTACTTC.

The chain joins TRBV5-1 to TRBJ2-7; 7 nucleotides line up with TRBD1. The CDR3 is 15 amino acids. Trimming removed 4 bases from V and 2 bases from J; junction bases left unmatched: 9. Looked up from germline, CDR1 is SGHRS and CDR2 is YFSETQ. CDR3 sequence: CASSPRLTGTYEQYF. CDR3 DNA: TGCGCCAGCAGCCCCCGACTGACAGGGACCTACGAGCAGTACTTC.

The chain has TRBV5-1 and TRBJ1-2, with 7 bases identical to TRBD1. CDR3 length equals 14 residues. The germline V gene has CDR1 SGHRS and CDR2 YFSETQ. V trimming: 2 bases; J trimming: 8 bases; junction bases outside the gene matches: 9. As DNA, the CDR3 is TGCGCCAGCAGCTTAGCAGGGGGTGTGAGAGGCTACACCTTC. This encodes CASSLAGGVRGYTF.

The chain links TRBV6-6 to TRBJ1-6; TRBD1 agrees at 7 bases. Unmatched junction bases numbered 2, after V lost 2 bases and J lost 7 bases. The CDR3 sequence is 14 residues long. Germline V CDR1 and CDR2: MNHNY, SVGAGI (reference sequence). CDR3 coding DNA: TGTGCCAGCAGTTACGAGGGGGCCAATTCACCCCTCCACTTT. This encodes CASSYEGANSPLHF.

This chain joins TRBV12-3 or TRBV12-4 and TRBJ1-2; the D gene is possibly TRBD1 (6 bases). The V end lost 6 bases, the J end lost 8 bases, and 16 bases lay between the germline ends. This CDR3 comprises 13 residues. CDR3 loop: CASSVQGPKGYTF. CDR3 DNA sequence: TGTGCCAGCAGCGTACAGGGTCCCAAAGGCTACACCTTC.

The chain links TRBV6-2 or TRBV6-3 to TRBJ1-2, with D possibly being TRBD1 (5 bases). The V gene lost 5 bases and the J gene lost 1 base, with 11 bases spanning the gap. CDR3 length: 14 residues. Germline assignment: CDR1 MNHEY and CDR2 SVGEGT. Here the CDR3 reads CASSDSLINYGYTF. The CDR3 DNA reads TGTGCCAGCAGTGACAGTTTGATTAACTATGGCTACACCTTC.

The chain combines TRBV12-3 or TRBV12-4 with TRBJ1-2; no clear D. Trimming left V 1 base short and J 4 bases short, with 4 bases between. This CDR3 region has 12 residues. This chain's CDR3 is CASSLVTYGYTF. Written as DNA, the CDR3 is TGTGCCAGCAGTTTAGTCACCTATGGCTACACCTTC.

This chain links TRBV29-1 with TRBJ1-4; the D gene is possibly TRBD1 (5 bases). CDR1 is SQVTM, CDR2 ANQGSEA, per germline. CDR3 length: 13 residues. V was pared by 7 bases and J by 8 bases, with 17 bases between. The CDR3 region is CSGTGPLGEKLFF. The DNA of the CDR3 is TGCAGCGGGACGGGACCTCTAGGCGAAAAACTGTTTTTT.

The table lists this clonotype with a few counts. This chain links TRBV5-8 with TRBJ1-4; 8 bases are a match to TRBD1. Looked up from germline, CDR1 is SGHTS and CDR2 is YDEGEE. Germline trimming cut 3 bases from V and 0 bases from J; bases unmatched to any gene: 10. CDR3 length equals 18 residues. The CDR3 is CASSSGQGLPATNEKLFF. CDR3 bases: TGTGCCAGCAGCTCCGGACAGGGCTTACCTGCAACTAATGAAAAACTGTTTTTT.

This clonotype has more than one count but fewer than ten. This sequence joins TRBV9 and TRBJ2-2; D might be TRBD1 (6 bases). Germline values: CDR1 SGDLS, CDR2 YYNGEE. V lost 0 bases to trimming and J lost 2 bases, with 17 bases between them. This CDR3 has 18 residues. CDR3 region: CASSVGSGGLPNTGELFF. The CDR3, as DNA: TGTGCCAGCAGCGTAGGGTCTGGGGGCCTCCCTAACACCGGGGAGCTGTTTTTT.

This clonotype was recorded at least ten times. The genes are TRBV4-3 and TRBJ2-3, with TRBD2 as a possible D gene (6 bases). Germline-derived CDR1 and CDR2 are LGHNA and YSLEER. The CDR3 runs 16 residues. V gave up 0 bases and J gave up 5 bases, with 15 bases separating them. The CDR3 nucleotides read TGCGCCAGCAGCCAAGAATTCAGGGACTTTGGAGATACGCAGTATTTT. Translating it yields CASSQEFRDFGDTQYF.

In regard to this clonotype: A junction end diverges from the germline sequence, so it may reflect a read error. The rearrangement joins TRBV12-3 or TRBV12-4 to TRBJ1-2, with D possibly matching TRBD1 (6 bases). The CDR3 is 13 residues long. DNA of the CDR3: TGCGCCAGCAGTTTTTCAGGGGTCGGTGGCCACACCTTC. Its protein is CASSFSGVGGHTF.

The chain recombines TRBV27 with TRBJ2-5; 10 nucleotides align to TRBD1. Germline loops: CDR1 MNHEY, CDR2 SMNVEV (reference sequence). The CDR3 length is 15 residues. Germline trimming cut 5 bases from V and 5 bases from J; bases unmatched to any gene: 8. CDR3 in DNA: TGTGCCAGCAGTCAGGGACAGGGGAGTTTCGAGACCCAGTACTTC. Its translation is CASSQGQGSFETQYF.

This clonotype was picked up a small number of times. The chain carries TRBV20-1 and TRBJ2-5, with 8 nucleotides matching TRBD2. The V segment lost 2 bases and the J segment 5 bases; nucleotides outside the gene matches: 10. The CDR3 is 15 residues long. From germline, CDR1 is DFQATT and CDR2 SNEGSKA (reference sequence). In nucleotides, the CDR3 is TGCAGTGCTAGAATGGCGGGGGGCTTCCAGGAGACCCAGTACTTC. Its protein product is CSARMAGGFQETQYF.

This clonotype was found a few times. This sequence joins TRBV5-1 and TRBJ2-3; no definite D call. Trimming removed 0 bases at V and 1 base at J, with 9 bases between. In germline, CDR1 is SGHRS, CDR2 YFSETQ. CDR3 length: 15 residues. The CDR3 reads CASSLGLPRTDTQYF. CDR3 sequence (DNA): TGCGCCAGCAGCTTGGGACTCCCTCGCACAGATACGCAGTATTTT.

The rearrangement uses TRBV20-1 and TRBJ1-2, with TRBD1 identical over 10 bases. The trim removed 3 bases at V and 3 bases at J, leaving 10 bases unmatched. The V gene's germline CDR1 is DFQATT and CDR2 SNEGSKA (reference sequence). The CDR3 contains 16 residues. CDR3 region: CSARGTGVVVDYGYTF. DNA of the CDR3: TGCAGTGCTAGGGGGACAGGGGTAGTAGTGGACTATGGCTACACCTTC.

V is TRBV6-5 and J is TRBJ1-5; D gene uncertain. CDR3 length equals 13 residues. The germline V gene encodes CDR1 MNHEY and CDR2 SVGAGI. V was clipped by 0 bases and J by 7 bases, with 7 bases between them. CDR3 loop: CASSYSPLQPQHF. The CDR3 DNA sequence: TGTGCCAGCAGTTACTCCCCTTTACAGCCCCAGCATTTT.

This clonotype occurred a few times. In DNA, the CDR3 is TGCAGTGCTACAGCTACTAGCGGGGGTTTATTTGAGCAGTTCTTC. It yields the protein CSATATSGGLFEQFF. V gene TRBV20-1 combines with J gene TRBJ2-1, with 11 bases lining up with TRBD2. The ends lost 4 bases at V and 9 bases at J; junction bases unmatched: 11. Germline-derived CDR1 and CDR2 are DFQATT and SNEGSKA (reference sequence). This CDR3 has 15 amino acids.

The chain recombines TRBV5-1 with TRBJ1-2, with D tentatively TRBD1 (5 bases). This CDR3 contains 14 residues. The ends were cut back, 0 bases at V and 6 bases at J, with 12 bases in the middle. Germline V gene lookup returns CDR1 SGHRS and CDR2 YFSETQ. This chain's CDR3 is CASSLGGTEHGYTF. As DNA, the CDR3 is TGCGCCAGCAGCTTGGGGGGGACTGAGCATGGCTACACCTTC.

This chain connects TRBV20-1 to TRBJ2-1; D remains ambiguous. CDR1 is DFQATT, CDR2 SNEGSKA, per germline (reference sequence). This CDR3 has 14 amino acids. Trimming took 0 bases from V and 0 from J, leaving 6 bases between them. Here the CDR3 DNA reads TGCAGTGCTAGAGAGACGAGCTCCTACAATGAGCAGTTCTTC. It translates to CSARETSSYNEQFF.

The chain employs TRBV2 and TRBJ2-3; 8 nucleotides agree with TRBD2. Unmatched junction bases numbered 9, after V lost 5 bases and J lost 5 bases. The germline V gene encodes CDR1 SNHLY and CDR2 FYNNEI. This CDR3 is built from 15 residues. The CDR3 nucleotides read TGTGCCAGCAGTCCTGCGGGGGGAAGGGGAGATACGCAGTATTTT. Translated: CASSPAGGRGDTQYF.